This entry lists 20 T cell receptor beta chains sequenced from one sample in a study of T-cell memory formation after mild COVID-19. TCRdb analysed the 5' RACE reads with MiXCR anew, one entry per CDR3 protein. The table records approximately 150,000 distinct CDR3 sequences, roughly 15% of them present only once. Source material: PBMCs or a T cell subset sorted from them (not recorded which). These receptors all stem from an adult woman who had mild COVID-19 (a few samples of this study predate the infection). Cell type and time point are not known.

This clonotype has a handful of counts. The rearrangement joins TRBV20-1 to TRBJ2-3; a possible D gene is TRBD2 (7 bases). CDR1 and CDR2 from the germline V gene are DFQATT and SNEGSKA (reference sequence). Between the trimmed V and J ends, which lost 6 bases and 11 bases, there was a span of 15 bases. The CDR3 sequence is 11 residues long. DNA for the CDR3: TGCAGTGCCGCGGGGGCTATTGGGCAGTATTTT. Its translation is CSAAGAIGQYF.

This chain connects TRBV5-5 to TRBJ1-5; D gene uncertain. CDR3 length: 15 amino acids. The V gene lost 4 bases and the J gene lost 3 bases, with 14 bases spanning the gap. Germline CDR1 reads SGHKS; CDR2 reads YYEKEE (reference sequence). The CDR3 DNA is TGTGCCAGCAGCCTAGGACTGACCCCCAATCAGCCCCAGCATTTT. It yields the protein CASSLGLTPNQPQHF.

This clonotype has a count of ten or more. The rearrangement links TRBV5-1 to TRBJ1-2; D not resolved. Germline values: CDR1 SGHRS, CDR2 YFSETQ. Trimming removed 1 base at V and 4 bases at J, with 5 bases between. The CDR3 is 12 residues long. The CDR3 region is CASSLTAYGYTF. In DNA, the CDR3 is TGCGCCAGCAGCTTGACGGCCTATGGCTACACCTTC. The full variable domain, with the rest looked up from reference TRBV5-1 and TRBJ1-2, is KAGVTQTPRYLIKTRGQQVTLSCSPISGHRSVSWYQQTPGQGLQFLFEYFSETQRNKGNFPGRFSGRQFSNSRSEMNVSTLELGDSALYLCASSLTAYGYTFGSGTRLTVV.

This clonotype was picked up many times. This chain uses TRBV9 with TRBJ2-1, with D unclear. Per the germline V gene, CDR1 is SGDLS and CDR2 is YYNGEE. The length of the CDR3 is 15 residues. V was cut by 1 base and J by 0 bases, with 8 bases left in between. Written as DNA, the CDR3 is TGTGCCAGCAGCGTATCCGGGCCCTCCTACAATGAGCAGTTCTTC. Amino acid sequence: CASSVSGPSYNEQFF. Together with reference TRBV9 and TRBJ2-1, the CDR3 gives the full variable domain: DSGVTQTPKHLITATGQRVTLRCSPRSGDLSVYWYQQSLDQGLQFLIQYYNGEERAKGNILERFSAQQFPDLHSELNLSSLELGDSALYFCASSVSGPSYNEQFFGPGTRLTVL.

The sample holds a few counts of this clonotype. The chain couples TRBV5-1 to TRBJ2-1; 7 nucleotides agree with TRBD1. Germline V CDR1 and CDR2: SGHRS, YFSETQ. V lost 4 bases and J lost 2; bases outside the gene matches: 3. The CDR3 loop spans 14 amino acids. The CDR3 sequence is CASSPGQTYNEQFF. In DNA, the CDR3 is TGCGCCAGCAGCCCGGGACAGACCTACAATGAGCAGTTCTTC.

In this sample, this clonotype turned up a few times. V is TRBV10-3 and J is TRBJ2-2; 7 positions match TRBD1. In germline, CDR1 is ENHRY, CDR2 SYGVKD. The junction had 4 bases not matched to a gene; V was cut back by 7 bases and J by 5 bases. The CDR3 totals 13 residues. This CDR3 reads CAITKQGTGELFF. In DNA, the CDR3 is TGTGCCATCACCAAACAGGGGACCGGGGAGCTGTTTTTT.

The chain recombines TRBV7-9 with TRBJ2-3; TRBD2 matches at 12 bases. V lost 5 bases and J lost 2; bases outside the gene matches: 8. CDR1 and CDR2 from the germline V gene are SEHNR and FQNEAQ (reference sequence). This CDR3 region has 17 residues. In DNA, the CDR3 is TGTGCCAGCAGCGCGAGACTAGCGGGAGATCCCACAGATACGCAGTATTTT. Translation: CASSARLAGDPTDTQYF.

This clonotype appeared many times. The chain joins TRBV5-1 to TRBJ2-1; weak D call: TRBD2 (5 bases). Germline assignment: CDR1 SGHRS and CDR2 YFSETQ. CDR3 length: 13 amino acids. V lost 5 bases and J 6 bases, leaving 12 bases between the germline ends. CDR3 region: CASSPTSLNEQFF. Here the CDR3 DNA reads TGCGCCAGCAGTCCAACTAGTCTCAATGAGCAGTTCTTC.

This clonotype was counted only a few times. The chain is built from TRBV5-1 and TRBJ1-6, with D possibly being TRBD1 (5 bases). The length of the CDR3 is 18 residues. V lost 4 bases and J lost 5, with 22 bases in between. Germline V gene data show CDR1 as SGHRS and CDR2 as YFSETQ. CDR3 protein: CASSRSPRGPGDNSPLHF. CDR3 sequence (DNA): TGCGCCAGCAGCCGCTCACCTCGGGGACCCGGCGATAATTCACCCCTCCACTTT.

The table lists this clonotype with a few counts. The chain joins TRBV5-1 to TRBJ2-3; the D gene is possibly TRBD1 (5 bases). This CDR3 has 13 amino acids. The ends were cut back, 1 base at V and 4 bases at J, with 7 bases in the middle. From germline, CDR1 is SGHRS and CDR2 YFSETQ. The CDR3 loop is CASSLTGSDTQYF. CDR3 sequence (DNA): TGCGCCAGCAGCTTGACAGGATCAGATACGCAGTATTTT.

This clonotype showed up just a few times. The genes are TRBV2 and TRBJ2-5, with 12 nucleotides matching TRBD2. After removal of 3 bases from V and 3 bases from J, the junction contained 8 bases not matched to a gene. CDR3 length: 17 amino acids. The germline V gene encodes CDR1 SNHLY and CDR2 FYNNEI. The CDR3 region has the DNA TGTGCCAGCAGTGATCCCCCTAGCGGGAGGGTGAAAGAGACCCAGTACTTC. The encoded protein is CASSDPPSGRVKETQYF.

In this sample, this clonotype turned up a few times. The chain is built from TRBV6-5 and TRBJ2-6; D gene uncertain. Trimming shortened V by 7 bases and J by 4 bases, and 5 bases separated the two germline ends. This CDR3 spans 12 amino acids. Germline CDR1 reads MNHEY; CDR2 reads SVGAGI. The CDR3 loop is CASKKGANVLTF. CDR3 DNA sequence: TGTGCCAGCAAAAAAGGGGCCAACGTCCTGACTTTC.

The J gene is TRBJ2-7, the V gene TRBV15, with 11 bases fitting TRBD2. The CDR3 contains 15 residues. With 5 bases clipped from V and 2 bases from J, the junction kept 5 bases outside the gene matches. Germline CDR1 LNHNV, CDR2 YYDKDF (reference sequence). The CDR3: CATSPTGLAAYEQYF. The CDR3 nucleotides are TGTGCCACCAGCCCCACGGGACTAGCGGCCTACGAGCAGTACTTC.

J is TRBJ2-7 and V is TRBV24-1; possibly TRBD1 for D (5 bases). The CDR3 extends over 13 amino acids. Looked up from germline, CDR1 is KGHDR and CDR2 is SFDVKD. Trimming removed 4 bases at V and 4 bases at J, with 10 bases between. Here the CDR3 DNA reads TGTGCCACCAGTGACCACAGGATTTACGAGCAGTACTTC. Protein sequence: CATSDHRIYEQYF.

This clonotype was seen only a few times. The rearrangement joins TRBV7-9 to TRBJ1-4; TRBD1 is a possible D gene (6 bases). The V end lost 1 base, the J end lost 4 bases, and 13 bases lay between the germline ends. The length of the CDR3 is 16 residues. In germline, CDR1 is SEHNR, CDR2 FQNEAQ (reference sequence). In DNA, the CDR3 is TGTGCCAGCAGCTTAGTATACGGGACAAGTAATGAAAAACTGTTTTTT. It codes for CASSLVYGTSNEKLFF.

There are a few counts of this clonotype. This rearrangement joins TRBV7-9 to TRBJ2-5; TRBD2 matches 9 bases. The CDR3 sequence is 19 residues long. The germline CDR1 and CDR2 sequences are SEHNR and FQNEAQ (reference sequence). Trimming cost V 0 bases and J 5 bases; bases outside gene matches: 16. CDR3 amino acids: CASSLARLAGRGTKETQYF. The CDR3 DNA sequence: TGTGCCAGCAGCTTAGCAAGGCTAGCGGGGAGGGGAACCAAGGAGACCCAGTACTTC.

This clonotype came up a few times. This chain links TRBV10-3 with TRBJ1-5; D ambiguous. The germline CDR1 and CDR2 sequences are ENHRY and SYGVKD. Trimming shortened V by 5 bases and J by 5 bases, and 10 bases separated the two germline ends. This CDR3 region has 13 residues. The CDR3 DNA follows: TGTGCCATCAGTACCCAACCTGATCAGCCCCAGCATTTT. Amino acid sequence: CAISTQPDQPQHF.

The CDR3 nucleotides are TGTGCCAGCAGTTTACGAGATCAGCCCCAGCATTTT. The encoded protein is CASSLRDQPQHF. This chain joins TRBV12-3 or TRBV12-4 and TRBJ1-5; D unclear. This CDR3 comprises 12 residues. V shed 2 bases and J shed 5 bases, with 4 bases lying between them.

The genes are TRBV14 and TRBJ2-1; D is tentatively TRBD1 or TRBD2 (5 bases each). V was clipped by 3 bases and J by 8 bases, with 14 bases between them. The CDR3 spans 14 residues. CDR1 SGHDN and CDR2 FVKESK come from the germline V gene. CDR3 coding DNA: TGTGCCAGCAGCCACCGGGACCATACAGATGAGCAGTTCTTC. Its protein is CASSHRDHTDEQFF. Filled out from reference TRBV14 and TRBJ2-1, the complete variable domain reads EAGVTQFPSHSVIEKGQTVTLRCDPISGHDNLYWYRRVMGKEIKFLLHFVKESKQDESGMPNNRFLAERTGGTYSTLKVQPAELEDSGVYFCASSHRDHTDEQFFGPGTRLTVL.

The rearrangement links TRBV30 to TRBJ2-3; unclear D gene. The CDR3 contains 14 residues. Per the germline V gene, CDR1 is GTSNPN and CDR2 is SVGIG (reference sequence). V was cut by 6 bases and J by 1 base, with 14 bases left in between. In DNA form, the CDR3 reads TGTGCCTGCCATGGGCAGGATGGCACAGATACGCAGTATTTT. This sequence encodes CACHGQDGTDTQYF.